These 30 T cell receptor beta chains came from one sample sequenced in a study of radiation and T cells in renal cell carcinoma (dated by TCRdb to 2019 to 2021). The library was generated by the immunoSEQ multiplex PCR assay. TCRdb retrieved this table from immuneACCESS and kept in-frame rearrangements only. Not all clones are present; in checked studies, unresolved V genes account for under half, and no reason is known for the remainder. The sample yields approximately 120,000 clones; roughly 80% were counted once. The ten largest clones capture about 3% of the sample. The time point label on this specimen signifies: baseline pretreatment blood. In light of the paper, this sample's treatment or condition label describes: 15 Gy SBRT to primary tumor, nephrectomy 4 weeks later. The sequencing used blood, collected from a patient whose treatment included radiotherapy and nephrectomy. The source is a woman between 55 and 75 years old with renal cell carcinoma.

This clone was found once. The rearrangement uses TRBV4-3 and TRBJ1-1; 10 bases align to TRBD1. Per the germline V gene, CDR1 is LGHNA and CDR2 is YSLEER. V shed 0 bases, J shed 3 bases, and the junction held 13 bases outside the gene matches. This CDR3 is 19 amino acids long. The CDR3 region is CASSQDLPGTGVMDTEAFF. The CDR3, as DNA: TGCGCCAGCAGCCAAGATCTCCCGGGGACAGGGGTTATGGACACTGAAGCTTTCTTT.

The CDR3 sequence: CASSLAGTYDYEQYF. DNA for the CDR3: TGTGCCAGCAGCTTAGCAGGGACGTACGACTACGAGCAGTACTTC. The chain carries TRBV11-2 and TRBJ2-7; D may match TRBD1 or TRBD2 (5 bases each). Germline CDR1 is SGHAT and CDR2 is FQNNGV. This CDR3 is 15 amino acids long. Trimming took 1 base from V and 3 from J, leaving 13 bases between them.

The chain couples TRBV4-1 to TRBJ1-4, with 8 positions matching TRBD1. From germline, CDR1 is MGHRA and CDR2 YSYEKL. This CDR3 is 15 amino acids long. The V gene end was trimmed by 4 bases and the J gene end by 4 bases; junction bases not matched to a gene: 5. The CDR3 loop is CASSLRTGFNEKLFF. The CDR3 DNA reads TGCGCCAGCAGCCTCAGGACAGGGTTTAATGAAAAACTGTTTTTT.

The CDR3 DNA follows: TGTGCCATCAGTGTGAGGGGGGGAATGGGTCAGCCCCAGCATTTT. Amino acid sequence: CAISVRGGMGQPQHF. The chain has TRBV10-3 and TRBJ1-5, with a tentative D call TRBD1 (6 bases). Trimming removed 4 bases at V and 6 bases at J, with 16 bases between. The CDR3 spans 15 residues. Germline assignment: CDR1 ENHRY and CDR2 SYGVKD.

This chain links TRBV2 with TRBJ1-2; 7 positions match TRBD1. There are 13 residues in the CDR3. J lost 3 bases, V lost 8 bases, and 6 bases had no gene match. Germline CDR1 SNHLY, CDR2 FYNNEI. The CDR3 DNA is TGTGCCAGCCGACAGGGTCAGGACTATGGCTACACCTTC. Translated, it gives CASRQGQDYGYTF.

The table lists this clone with a count of one. The chain employs TRBV11-2 and TRBJ1-2; D might be TRBD1 (6 bases). Germline lookup yields CDR1 SGHAT and CDR2 FQNNGV. V shed 0 bases and J shed 4 bases, with 12 bases lying between them. The CDR3 has 15 residues. The CDR3 here is CASSLDHRDPYGYTF. The CDR3 DNA follows: TGTGCCAGCAGCTTAGATCACAGGGACCCCTATGGCTACACCTTC.

V and J are TRBV7-2 and TRBJ2-2; D possibly corresponds to TRBD2 (5 bases). This CDR3 comprises 16 residues. In germline, CDR1 is SGHTA, CDR2 FQGNSA. The germline V and J ends were trimmed by 5 bases and 4 bases, with 17 bases remaining between them. The CDR3 loop is CASSRGRNPTTGELFF. The CDR3 DNA is TGTGCCAGCAGCCGCGGGCGAAACCCCACCACCGGGGAGCTGTTTTTT.

The chain links TRBV19 to TRBJ1-5; D gene ambiguous. V was clipped by 5 bases and J by 7 bases, with 15 bases between them. The CDR3 runs to 14 residues. Germline values: CDR1 LNHDA, CDR2 SQIVND (reference sequence). Written as DNA, the CDR3 is TGTGCCAGTAGTCTAGTGACGGGCGCGCAGCCCCAGCATTTT. As protein: CASSLVTGAQPQHF.

The chain uses TRBV27 and TRBJ1-3; D ambiguous. The V end was cut by 0 bases, the J end by 2 bases, with 8 bases between. The CDR3 is 15 residues long. The germline CDR1 and CDR2 sequences are MNHEY and SMNVEV (reference sequence). CDR3 sequence: CASSLSWTAGNTIYF. The CDR3 DNA reads as TGTGCCAGCAGTTTATCCTGGACGGCTGGAAACACCATATATTTT.

The chain links TRBV28 to TRBJ2-3; 7 bases align to TRBD1. Germline-derived CDR1 and CDR2 are MDHEN and SYDVKM. The CDR3 is 15 amino acids. V gave up 8 bases and J gave up 2 bases; unmatched junction bases: 10. DNA for the CDR3: TGTGCCAGCGGGGTTCGGGGACAGCTCACAGATACGCAGTATTTT. Translating gives CASGVRGQLTDTQYF.

The chain carries TRBV5-4 and TRBJ1-3; no clear D. Looked up from germline, CDR1 is SGHNT and CDR2 is YYREEE (reference sequence). Between the trimmed V and J ends, which lost 0 bases and 3 bases, there was a span of 1 base. This CDR3 has 12 amino acids. CDR3 residues: CASSLDGNTIYF. In DNA form, the CDR3 reads TGTGCCAGCAGCTTGGATGGAAACACCATATATTTT. Full variable domain (rest looked up from reference TRBV5-4 and TRBJ1-3): ETGVTQSPTHLIKTRGQQVTLRCSSQSGHNTVSWYQQALGQGPQFIFQYYREEENGRGNFPPRFSGLQFPNYSSELNVNALELDDSALYLCASSLDGNTIYFGEGSWLTVV.

The gene calls are TRBV9 and TRBJ1-1; the match to TRBD1 covers 7 bases. J was trimmed by 4 bases and V by 7 bases; bases with no gene match: 16. This CDR3 is 16 amino acids long. The germline V gene encodes CDR1 SGDLS and CDR2 YYNGEE. The CDR3, as DNA: TGTGCCAGCTTAAGCGTGAAGGGGGCACAGGTCACTGAAGCTTTCTTT. It is translated as CASLSVKGAQVTEAFF.

This clone was recorded a few times. The chain combines TRBV27 with TRBJ2-3; 11 bases fit TRBD2. The germline V gene encodes CDR1 MNHEY and CDR2 SMNVEV (reference sequence). CDR3 length equals 14 residues. Trimming took 6 bases from V and 7 from J; bases not matched to a gene: 6. The CDR3 sequence is CASRLAGGPNTQYF. CDR3 in DNA: TGTGCCAGCAGGTTAGCGGGGGGGCCGAATACGCAGTATTTT.

The chain joins TRBV7-9 to TRBJ2-7; 11 nucleotides match TRBD1. The CDR3 runs 16 residues. Germline-derived CDR1 and CDR2 are SEHNR and FQNEAQ (reference sequence). V was clipped by 5 bases and J by 5 bases; unmatched bases: 11. The CDR3 here is CASSARRDRGKDEQYF. CDR3 bases: TGTGCCAGCAGCGCCCGAAGGGACAGGGGGAAAGACGAGCAGTACTTC.

The rearrangement links TRBV5-5 to TRBJ2-1; a weak D match, TRBD1 (5 bases). This CDR3 has 16 residues. The germline gives CDR1 SGHKS, CDR2 YYEKEE (reference sequence). The V end lost 4 bases, the J end lost 1 base, and 15 bases lay between the germline ends. The CDR3 DNA reads as TGTGCCAGCAGCCCATCGATAACAGGTTCCTACAATGAGCAGTTCTTC. Translating gives CASSPSITGSYNEQFF.

This clone came up once. The V gene is TRBV7-2, the J gene TRBJ1-5; 8 bases agree with TRBD1. V shed 5 bases, J shed 7 bases, and the junction held 13 bases outside the gene matches. The germline gives CDR1 SGHTA, CDR2 FQGNSA. The CDR3 has 16 amino acids. The CDR3 here is CASSPHPQGAGQPQHF. The CDR3 nucleotides are TGTGCCAGCAGCCCCCATCCCCAGGGGGCCGGGCAGCCCCAGCATTTT.

This sequence joins TRBV5-6 and TRBJ2-5; D is unresolved. Trimming left V 3 bases short and J 9 bases short, with 12 bases between. The CDR3 is made up of 12 amino acids. Germline V gene data show CDR1 as SGHDT and CDR2 as YYEEEE. The CDR3 nucleotides read TGTGCCAGCAGCTCCGGACGGTTGGCCCAGTACTTC. Protein: CASSSGRLAQYF. Full variable domain (rest looked up from reference TRBV5-6 and TRBJ2-5): DAGVTQSPTHLIKTRGQQVTLRCSPKSGHDTVSWYQQALGQGPQFIFQYYEEEERQRGNFPDRFSGHQFPNYSSELNVNALLLGDSALYLCASSSGRLAQYFGPGTRLLVL.

The chain joins TRBV11-3 to TRBJ2-3, with 13 bases matching TRBD2. Per germline, CDR1 SGHNT and CDR2 YENEEA. After removal of 5 bases from V and 0 bases from J, the junction contained 5 bases not matched to a gene. CDR3 length: 17 residues. CDR3: CASSMGTSGASTDTQYF. CDR3 sequence (DNA): TGTGCCAGCAGCATGGGGACTAGCGGGGCTAGCACAGATACGCAGTATTTT.

The chain combines TRBV7-2 with TRBJ2-3; 13 bases are a match to TRBD2. With 3 bases clipped from V and 9 bases from J, the junction kept 0 bases outside the gene matches. CDR1 is SGHTA, CDR2 FQGNSA, per germline. This CDR3 comprises 13 residues. The CDR3 DNA follows: TGTGCCAGCAGCTTGGGACTAGCGGGGACGCAGTATTTT. Amino acid sequence: CASSLGLAGTQYF. Using reference TRBV7-2 and TRBJ2-3 for the parts outside the CDR3, the full variable domain is GAGVSQSPSNKVTEKGKDVELRCDPISGHTALYWYRQSLGQGLEFLIYFQGNSAPDKSGLPSDRFSAERTGGSVSTLTIQRTQQEDSAVYLCASSLGLAGTQYFGPGTRLTVL.

The chain employs TRBV6-5 and TRBJ1-4; 7 bases are a match to TRBD1. The ends lost 6 bases at V and 8 bases at J; junction bases unmatched: 9. Germline CDR1 MNHEY, CDR2 SVGAGI. The CDR3 covers 14 residues. The CDR3 loop is CASSRGGAGEKLFF. The CDR3 DNA sequence: TGTGCCAGCAGCCGAGGGGGCGCTGGGGAAAAACTGTTTTTT.

This clone was seen only a few times. The rearrangement uses TRBV19 and TRBJ2-3, with 8 positions matching TRBD1. The germline V gene has CDR1 LNHDA and CDR2 SQIVND (reference sequence). The CDR3 runs to 15 residues. The V and J ends lost 3 bases and 3 bases, in that order; junction bases with no gene match: 5. CDR3 amino acids: CASSIMDRVTDTQYF. Written as DNA, the CDR3 is TGTGCCAGTAGTATTATGGACAGGGTTACAGATACGCAGTATTTT.

This chain joins TRBV6-5 and TRBJ1-5, with D unresolved. Germline V CDR1 and CDR2: MNHEY, SVGAGI. The CDR3 has 13 residues. Trimming cost V 8 bases and J 3 bases, with 11 bases left between them. The CDR3 region is CASGWALNQPQHF. DNA for the CDR3: TGTGCCAGCGGTTGGGCCCTCAATCAGCCCCAGCATTTT.

This clone was seen once. V usage is TRBV14 and J usage is TRBJ1-2, with D maybe TRBD1 (5 bases). The CDR3 covers 12 residues. V gave up 8 bases and J gave up 5 bases, with 12 bases separating them. Germline loops: CDR1 SGHDN, CDR2 FVKESK. The CDR3 DNA reads TGTGCCAGCCGGGGCTGGGAATATGGCTACACCTTC. Residues: CASRGWEYGYTF.

The CDR3 region is CASSVVTGSTDTQYF. CDR3 nucleotides: TGTGCCAGCAGCGTAGTGACAGGAAGCACAGATACGCAGTATTTT. This rearrangement joins TRBV9 to TRBJ2-3; possibly TRBD1 for D (6 bases). Germline assignment: CDR1 SGDLS and CDR2 YYNGEE. The CDR3 covers 15 residues. V lost 0 bases and J lost 0, with 8 bases in between.

The table lists this clone with a few counts. The genes are TRBV7-3 and TRBJ1-3; no firm D call. This CDR3 is 16 amino acids long. Germline V CDR1 and CDR2: SGHTA, FQGTGA. With 2 bases removed from V and 0 bases from J, the gap between germline ends came to 11 bases. The CDR3 loop is CASSLAGPVSGNTIYF. The CDR3 region has the DNA TGTGCCAGCAGCTTAGCCGGGCCGGTCTCTGGAAACACCATATATTTT.

The chain joins TRBV28 to TRBJ2-7; 12 bases are shared with TRBD1. Germline V gene sequence: CDR1 MDHEN, CDR2 SYDVKM. The V segment lost 6 bases and the J segment 4 bases; nucleotides outside the gene matches: 10. The CDR3 totals 16 residues. The CDR3 loop is CASRGQGAITSYEQYF. The CDR3 DNA reads as TGTGCCAGCAGGGGACAGGGGGCGATCACTTCGTACGAGCAGTACTTC.

This chain connects TRBV25-1 to TRBJ2-7; 7 nucleotides agree with TRBD1. Trimming cost V 4 bases and J 2 bases; bases outside gene matches: 8. Germline V gene sequence: CDR1 MGHDK, CDR2 SYGVNS. This CDR3 contains 15 residues. CDR3 DNA sequence: TGTGCCAGCAGTGGGTCACAGGGGTTTACCTACGAGCAGTACTTC. It is translated as CASSGSQGFTYEQYF.

The chain is built from TRBV6-6 and TRBJ2-1, with 11 bases that match TRBD1. V trimming: 0 bases; J trimming: 3 bases; junction bases outside the gene matches: 1. CDR1 and CDR2 from the germline V gene are MNHNY and SVGAGI (reference sequence). There are 16 residues in the CDR3. CDR3 DNA sequence: TGTGCCAGCAGTTACTCCGGGACAGGGGGCTACAATGAGCAGTTCTTC. It is translated as CASSYSGTGGYNEQFF.

The CDR3 here is CASSQVGGPPPELFF. The CDR3 bases are TGCGCCAGCAGCCAAGTTGGAGGGCCACCGCCGGAGCTGTTTTTT. The V and J genes are TRBV4-1 and TRBJ2-2; tentatively, D is TRBD2 (6 bases). Deletions cut 1 base from V and 10 bases from J, with 16 bases between. The CDR3 is 15 residues long. Germline CDR1 MGHRA, CDR2 YSYEKL.

J is TRBJ2-1 and V is TRBV30; D is possibly TRBD1 or TRBD2 (6 bases each). Per the germline V gene, CDR1 is GTSNPN and CDR2 is SVGIG (reference sequence). CDR3 size: 15 residues. V shed 3 bases and J shed 4 bases, with 16 bases lying between them. CDR3 amino acids: CAWRGAGQNYNEQFF. DNA for the CDR3: TGTGCCTGGAGGGGGGCGGGACAAAATTACAATGAGCAGTTCTTC. Full variable domain (remainder filled in from reference TRBV30 and TRBJ2-1): SQTIHQWPATLVQPVGSPLSLECTVEGTSNPNLYWYRQAAGRGLQLLFYSVGIGQISSEVPQNLSASRPQDRQFILSSKKLLLSDSGFYLCAWRGAGQNYNEQFFGPGTRLTVL.